One sample yielded the 9 T cell receptor beta chains listed below, sequenced in a study of tumor and adjacent non-tumor tissue in lung cancer. The template was RNA from unsorted bulk tissue. More than 3 cm separated this lung sample from the edge of the tumor. TCRbeta libraries were built with three rounds of nested PCR, modified from ARM-PCR. A single record per CDR3 protein comes from TCRdb applying MiXCR to the multiplex PCR reads. This sample has 98,000 or so distinct CDR3 sequences; 80% occur once, and the top ten carry under 40%. Sequenced input: distant non-tumor lung tissue. The receptors here all came from a man between 60 and 70 years old with small cell lung cancer.

The chain uses TRBV11-3 and TRBJ2-7, with unresolved D. Per the germline V gene, CDR1 is SGHNT and CDR2 is YENEEA. V dropped 11 bases and J dropped 4 bases, with 15 bases sitting between them. This CDR3 contains 12 residues. The chain's CDR3 is CAGGLTGYEQYF. The CDR3 nucleotides read TGTGCCGGCGGCTTAACCGGGTACGAGCAGTACTTC.

Points on this clonotype: Germline and junction disagree at one end, which may indicate a read error. CDR3 DNA sequence: TGTGCCAGCAGCCAAAAAGAAAGCATTGAGTACTTC. Its protein product is CASSQKESIEYF. The rearrangement links TRBV7-9 to TRBJ2-4, with D hard to call. CDR1 is SEHNR and CDR2 is FQNEAQ in the germline V gene (reference sequence). The CDR3 is 12 residues long.

A note on this clonotype: One end of the junction is discordant with germline, which a read error may explain. The chain is built from TRBV6-5 and TRBJ2-1, with 11 bases fitting TRBD2. This CDR3 is 17 amino acids long. Germline V gene lookup returns CDR1 MNHEY and CDR2 SVGAGI. CDR3 sequence: CPSTYSVWGLADNEQFF. DNA of the CDR3: TGTCCCAGCACTTACTCGGTCTGGGGACTAGCGGACAATGAGCAGTTCTTC.

The CDR3 loop is CTSSMGLGGYEQYV. The CDR3 DNA follows: TGTACCAGCAGCATGGGATTAGGAGGCTACGAGCAGTACGTC. The chain employs TRBV11-2 and TRBJ2-7; TRBD2 might be the D (5 bases). The germline V gene encodes CDR1 SGHAT and CDR2 FQNNGV. This CDR3 contains 14 residues.

This clonotype was counted many times. V and J are TRBV5-4 and TRBJ1-2, with 9 bases aligning to TRBD1. Germline V CDR1 and CDR2: SGHNT, YYREEE (reference sequence). The V and J ends lost 4 bases and 1 base, in that order; junction bases with no gene match: 5. CDR3 length: 15 residues. The CDR3 reads CASSLGQGVNYGYTF. The CDR3 DNA follows: TGTGCCAGCAGCCTGGGACAGGGAGTTAACTATGGCTACACCTTC.

CDR3 nucleotide sequence: TGTGCCAGCAGCTTCCCCACCGTGGACAGAACTCTCTGGAACACCGGGGAGCTGTTTTTT. Encoded protein: CASSFPTVDRTLWNTGELFF. This chain joins TRBV7-9 and TRBJ2-2; a weak D match, TRBD1 (6 bases). Germline V CDR1 and CDR2: SEHNR, FQNEAQ (reference sequence). This CDR3 region has 20 residues. The V gene lost 3 bases and the J gene lost 1 base, with 24 bases spanning the gap.

The rearrangement links TRBV11-2 to TRBJ2-7; 8 nucleotides line up with TRBD2. In germline, CDR1 is SGHAT, CDR2 FQNNGV. The V and J ends lost 10 bases and 4 bases, in that order; junction bases with no gene match: 9. The CDR3 is made up of 13 amino acids. The CDR3 DNA reads TGTGCCAATAGCCCGGGACTAGGGTACGAGCAGTACTTC. It specifies CANSPGLGYEQYF.

A note on this clonotype: A read error may produce the germline difference seen at one junction end. J is TRBJ2-2 and V is TRBV4-2; possible D gene TRBD2, 6 bases. The CDR3 totals 15 residues. The germline CDR1 and CDR2 sequences are LGHNA and YNFKEQ. The DNA for the CDR3 is TGTGCCAGCAAACTATCGGGAGACGATGGCGGGGAGCTGTATTTT. Translating it yields CASKLSGDDGGELYF.

A remark on this clonotype: A much larger clone differs from this one at a single base, so this may be a read error. This chain links TRBV20-1 with TRBJ2-4, with D unclear. Per the germline V gene, CDR1 is DFQATT and CDR2 is SNEGSKA (reference sequence). This CDR3 contains 13 residues. This CDR3 reads CSANLKGLGIKYF. As DNA, the CDR3 is TGCAGTGCTAATCTTAAGGGCCTAGGCATTAAGTACTTC.